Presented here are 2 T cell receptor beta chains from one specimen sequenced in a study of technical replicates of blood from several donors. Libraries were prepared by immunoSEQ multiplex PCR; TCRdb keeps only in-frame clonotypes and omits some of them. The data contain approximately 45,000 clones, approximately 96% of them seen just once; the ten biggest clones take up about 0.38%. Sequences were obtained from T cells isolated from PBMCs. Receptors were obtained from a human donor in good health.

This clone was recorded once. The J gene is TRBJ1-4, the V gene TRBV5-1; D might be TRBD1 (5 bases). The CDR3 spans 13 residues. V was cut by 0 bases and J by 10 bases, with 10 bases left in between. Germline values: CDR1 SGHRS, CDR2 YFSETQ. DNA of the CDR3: TGCGCCAGCAGCTTGGCCAGCGGGGGAAAACTGTTTTTT. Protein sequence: CASSLASGGKLFF.

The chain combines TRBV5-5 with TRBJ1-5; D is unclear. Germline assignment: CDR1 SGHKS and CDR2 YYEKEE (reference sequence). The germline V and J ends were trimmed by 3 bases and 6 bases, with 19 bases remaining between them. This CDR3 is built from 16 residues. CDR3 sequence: CASSWSYVAVGQPQHF. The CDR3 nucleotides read TGTGCCAGCAGCTGGAGCTACGTGGCAGTAGGTCAGCCCCAGCATTTT.